One and the same sample provided the 8 T cell receptor beta chains below, sequenced in a study of blood T cells in healthy people across ages. Combining a sample-barcoded 5' primer with a J-beta primer mix, a second PCR ran for roughly 7 to 12 cycles. TCRdb ran MiXCR on the 5' RACE reads and lists one entry per CDR3 protein. The sample has 1.2 million to 1.5 million distinct CDR3 sequences, around 39% seen once. Sequenced: blood. The source is a woman aged 18-29 years in good health.

The V and J genes are TRBV28 and TRBJ1-1; 7 positions match TRBD1. The CDR3 length is 15 residues. From germline, CDR1 is MDHEN and CDR2 SYDVKM. The ends lost 3 bases at V and 1 base at J; junction bases unmatched: 5. The CDR3 region has the DNA TGTGCCAGCAGTTTTTTGGGACAGCAGAACACTGAAGCTTTCTTT. Amino acids: CASSFLGQQNTEAFF. Using reference TRBV28 and TRBJ1-1 for the parts outside the CDR3, the full variable domain is DVKVTQSSRYLVKRTGEKVFLECVQDMDHENMFWYRQDPGLGLRLIYFSYDVKMKEKGDIPEGYSVSREKKERFSLILESASTNQTSMYLCASSFLGQQNTEAFFGQGTRLTVV.

The chain is built from TRBV20-1 and TRBJ2-3; 9 nucleotides align to TRBD2. The CDR3 runs 15 residues. From germline, CDR1 is DFQATT and CDR2 SNEGSKA (reference sequence). V lost 1 base, J lost 2 bases, and 4 bases stayed unmatched. The CDR3 region has the DNA TGCAGTGCTAGAGGAACTAGCGGGCACACAGATACGCAGTATTTT. The encoded protein is CSARGTSGHTDTQYF.

The chain is built from TRBV20-1 and TRBJ2-5, with 13 bases fitting TRBD2. CDR1 and CDR2 from the germline V gene are DFQATT and SNEGSKA (reference sequence). There are 15 residues in the CDR3. The trim removed 4 bases at V and 6 bases at J, leaving 8 bases unmatched. The CDR3 protein is CSATGLAGYGQTQYF. CDR3 bases: TGCAGTGCTACGGGACTAGCGGGATACGGGCAGACCCAGTACTTC.

This clonotype was seen a handful of times. The chain is built from TRBV28 and TRBJ1-2; D perhaps matches TRBD1 (5 bases). There are 13 residues in the CDR3. Germline V gene lookup returns CDR1 MDHEN and CDR2 SYDVKM. V lost 6 bases and J lost 4, with 12 bases in between. The CDR3 spells CASRSPQGYGYTF. CDR3 DNA: TGTGCCAGCAGATCTCCTCAGGGCTATGGCTACACCTTC.

This chain uses TRBV5-1 with TRBJ2-2; D ambiguous. V shed 2 bases and J shed 0 bases, with 14 bases lying between them. Germline V gene data show CDR1 as SGHRS and CDR2 as YFSETQ. The CDR3 has 17 amino acids. DNA of the CDR3: TGCGCCAGCAGCTTTCAAATCATCGCAGCGAACACCGGGGAGCTGTTTTTT. Its protein product is CASSFQIIAANTGELFF.

This chain uses TRBV4-1 with TRBJ2-3, with D tentatively TRBD2 (6 bases). CDR1 and CDR2 from the germline V gene are MGHRA and YSYEKL. The germline V and J ends were trimmed by 4 bases and 2 bases, with 16 bases remaining between them. The length of the CDR3 is 16 residues. The DNA for the CDR3 is TGCGCCAGCAGCCGAGCTGGGGGGTCCACCACAGATACGCAGTATTTT. Translating gives CASSRAGGSTTDTQYF.

The V call is TRBV2, the J call TRBJ1-2; 9 positions match TRBD1. Germline V gives CDR1 SNHLY, CDR2 FYNNEI. V lost 2 bases and J lost 6; bases outside the gene matches: 4. The CDR3 loop spans 14 amino acids. CDR3 protein: CASSETGTGHGYTF. The CDR3, as DNA: TGTGCCAGCAGTGAAACCGGGACAGGGCATGGCTACACCTTC.

This clonotype was picked up many times. This chain connects TRBV11-1 to TRBJ1-2; D is perhaps TRBD1 (5 bases). CDR3 length: 12 residues. V lost 6 bases to trimming and J lost 8 bases, with 13 bases between them. CDR1 and CDR2 from the germline V gene are SGHAT and FQDESV (reference sequence). The CDR3 sequence: CASSLPGDGYTF. CDR3 coding DNA: TGTGCCAGCAGTTTACCGGGGGACGGCTACACCTTC.